This TCR beta chain comes out of a study of control samples from healthy donors and cancer patients. Germline V gene data show CDR1 as SEHNR and CDR2 as FQNEAQ (reference sequence). The trim removed 5 bases at V and 2 bases at J, leaving 7 bases unmatched. The CDR3 sequence is 16 residues long. The protocol was immunoSEQ multiplex PCR, while the TCRdb copy is restricted to in-frame clones and leaves out a portion. This sample has 150,000 to 200,000 clones, with roughly 91% found just once. This chain links TRBV7-9 with TRBJ2-3, with 10 bases aligning to TRBD2. Sequencing was carried out using blood. The source of this sequence is a woman aged 25 to 45 in good health. This chain's CDR3 is CASSLRTSGPTDTQYF. The DNA for the CDR3 is TGTGCCAGCAGCCTACGGACTAGCGGCCCCACAGATACGCAGTATTTT.